The T cell receptor (beta chain) described here comes from a study of blood T cell repertoires in COVID-19 (dated by TCRdb to about 2020). Broadly, across the study: Samples covering the acute and convalescent phases of COVID-19 were provided by collaborators in the United States, Italy and Spain. The material from the prospective study consisted of cDNA or gDNA derived from T cells, B-cell-depleted T cells, or PBMCs. The dataset comprised deeply sampled blood TCRbeta repertoires from subjects exposed to, actively infected with, or recovered from COVID-19. The repertoires were made available in a free public database intended to serve as a resource for research on the immune response to SARS-CoV-2. Samples were obtained from the ongoing ImmuneRACE study (first 160 participants) and from over 1,000 subjects provided by 6 global collaborators. Nearly every sample came with metadata listing a de-identified subject ID, COVID-19 status, age in years and sex. HLA class I and class II types, where available, came from metadata supplied by the sample provider rather than from assay-based typing.

General study outcomes and caveats: The amount of clinical and demographic metadata varied by source and participant and was provided uncurated.

The immunoSEQ Assay, a bias-controlled multiplex PCR, was used to amplify TCRbeta CDR3 regions from genomic DNA. Concerning the study's data processing: Nucleated cell counts per sample were estimated from amplification of reference gene primers within the assay. Sequence reads were collapsed and filtered to measure the absolute abundance of every unique TCRbeta CDR3 rearrangement. Productive Simpson clonality was computed per sample as the square root of Simpson's diversity index over productive rearrangements. TCRdb limited this immuneACCESS table to in-frame rearrangements with V and J called. A share of clones is missing; checked studies link under half to unresolved V genes, and the rest is unexplained. Clone size and the V and J calls come from that table; the DNA yielded D and trimming. The sample yields over 70,000 clones; approximately 80% were counted once. The ten biggest clones cover 7% of the sample.

The collaborating institutions used their own protocols to collect whole blood in K2EDTA tubes. For TCRbeta analysis, collaborator samples were shipped as frozen whole blood, as isolated PBMCs, or as DNA extracted from either sample type. V is clipped by 8 bases and J by 3 bases, and the sequence between their germline boundaries is 14 bases long. Per the germline V gene (reference sequence), LNHDA is the CDR1 and SQIVND is the CDR2. The CDR3 measures 15 amino acids from cysteine to phenylalanine. Left in the record is the CDR3 DNA by itself, 45 bases read in frame from the first base. This clone appeared a few times. The antigen it recognizes is unknown. No base qualities exist here, and no much larger clone lies one base off it.

Here the chain combines TRBV19 and TRBJ2-6; the D gene cannot be named for sure. Material for sequencing was peripheral blood. This receptor was identified in a man between 65 and 85 years old with acute or convalescent COVID-19. In nucleotide form, the sequence is TGTGCCAGTTTATCAATCTCGGGTGGGGCCAACGTCCTGACTTTC. Its translation is CASLSISGGANVLTF.